Sequencing of this T cell receptor beta chain was carried out in a study of shared clonotypes between healthy human individuals. Overall study results and limits: The study found roughly 5% of naive CD4 clonotypes shared across several donors. Larger estimated richness was generally recorded for naive subsets relative to memory subsets.

The germline CDR1 and CDR2 sequences are SGHDT and YYEEEE. CDR3 length: 17 amino acids. The trim removed 5 bases at V and 0 bases at J, leaving 13 bases unmatched. Libraries were prepared by immunoSEQ multiplex PCR; TCRdb keeps only in-frame clonotypes and omits some of them. The table has around 2.1 million clones, approximately 94% seen once. Notes on this clone: The antigen is not known.

The naive CD8 subset, CD45RO-negative cells positively selected for CCR7, excluded terminally differentiated effector memory CD45RA+ cells. V gene TRBV5-6 combines with J gene TRBJ1-1, with TRBD1 matching over 7 bases. The TCR comes from a man in his late teens or twenties in good health. Some clones in this sample may be carry-over from other donors' samples. Sequenced: naive CD8+ T cells from PBMCs. The CDR3 nucleotides are TGTGCCAGCAGTGAGAGGTGGGGGACAGTAATGAACACTGAAGCTTTCTTT. This translates into CASSERWGTVMNTEAFF.